These T cell receptor beta chains were read from a single sample in a study of tissue T cells after allogeneic stem cell transplantation. TCRdb keeps only in-frame clones here, not all; method: immunoSEQ multiplex PCR. The data show about 10,000 clones, 65% seen once. The specimen was tissue from the stomach, collected at autopsy. These receptors originate from a male donor aged 60 or over with lung cancer. The CDR3 runs from the conserved cysteine through the conserved F or W. D genes are given only for firm matches. The size field is filled for only some rows; it gives once, few, many or a size class.

.,TRBV29-1,TRBJ2-2,.,CSGRQGGTGELFF,TGCAGCGGGCGACAGGGAGGCACCGGGGAGCTGTTTTTT
few,TRBV6-6,TRBJ1-2,.,CASSYAPGSPDGYTF,TGTGCCAGCAGTTACGCGCCAGGTTCTCCCGATGGCTACACCTTC
.,TRBV5-4,TRBJ2-5,.,CASSTGLDQETQYF,TGTGCCAGCAGCACGGGACTTGACCAAGAGACCCAGTACTTC
.,TRBV7-2,TRBJ1-1,.,CASSQPGTEAFF,TGTGCCAGCAGCCAGCCGGGGACTGAAGCTTTCTTT
.,TRBV4-3,TRBJ2-7,.,CASSQDYSWGYEQYF,TGCGCCAGCAGCCAAGATTATAGCTGGGGGTACGAGCAGTACTTC
.,TRBV11-3,TRBJ2-1,TRBD2,CASSPPGLADNEQFF,TGTGCCAGCAGCCCGCCGGGACTAGCCGACAATGAGCAGTTCTTC
.,TRBV4-2,TRBJ2-1,TRBD2,CASSRLAGEDNEQFF,TGTGCCAGCAGCCGCCTGGCGGGAGAGGACAATGAGCAGTTCTTC
.,TRBV29-1,TRBJ2-2,.,CSVRAGIAGELFF,TGCAGCGTTCGGGCAGGGATCGCCGGGGAGCTGTTTTTT
.,TRBV30,TRBJ2-3,.,CALGDTQYF,TGTGCCTTGGGAGATACGCAGTATTTT
.,TRBV25-1,TRBJ1-1,.,CASSEYSGRGRMNTEAFF,TGTGCCAGCAGTGAATACAGCGGCAGAGGGAGGATGAACACTGAAGCTTTCTTT
.,TRBV3-1/TRBV3-2,TRBJ2-3,TRBD2,CASSNDGLAGAPGDTQYF,TGTGCCAGCAGCAACGACGGACTAGCGGGGGCCCCTGGAGATACGCAGTATTTT
.,TRBV20-1,TRBJ1-1,TRBD1,CSVSNTGGFEAFF,TGCAGTGTTAGTAATACAGGGGGCTTCGAAGCTTTCTTT
.,TRBV9,TRBJ1-6,TRBD1,CASSVDPGQGTRNSPLHF,TGTGCCAGCAGCGTCGATCCGGGACAGGGAACAAGGAATTCACCCCTCCACTTT
once,TRBV7-9,TRBJ1-2,.,CASSLEGLGGYTF,TGTGCCAGCAGTCTAGAGGGGCTGGGTGGCTACACCTTC
medium-sized,TRBV21-1,TRBJ2-7,.,CASSRDSYEQYF,TGTGCCAGCAGCAGGGACAGCTACGAGCAGTACTTC
.,TRBV6-1,TRBJ2-7,.,CASSERAGLFSYEQYF,TGTGCCAGCAGTGAAAGAGCGGGCCTATTTTCCTACGAGCAGTACTTC
medium-sized,TRBV6-1,TRBJ1-5,.,CASSEGSSGNQPQHF,TGTGCCAGCAGTGAGGGATCTTCAGGCAATCAGCCCCAGCATTTT
.,TRBV28,TRBJ2-3,.,CASSTRGHTDTQYF,TGTGCCAGCAGCACGAGGGGCCACACAGATACGCAGTATTTT
.,TRBV25-1,TRBJ2-3,.,CASSEVADTQYF,TGTGCCAGCAGTGAGGTGGCAGATACGCAGTATTTT
medium-sized,TRBV13,TRBJ2-2,.,CASSLGTRELFF,TGTGCCAGCAGCTTAGGGACGAGGGAGCTGTTTTTT
few,TRBV7-9,TRBJ2-2,.,CASSLGGNTGELFF,TGTGCCAGCAGCTTAGGCGGTAACACCGGGGAGCTGTTTTTT
.,TRBV7-2,TRBJ2-5,TRBD2,CASSLGVRGGQETQYF,TGTGCCAGCAGCTTAGGGGTACGGGGGGGGCAAGAGACCCAGTACTTC
.,TRBV29-1,TRBJ1-2,.,CSVEWEGYTF,TGCAGCGTTGAATGGGAAGGCTACACCTTC
.,TRBV6-5,TRBJ2-3,.,CASSSGVMADTQYF,TGTGCCAGCTCGTCCGGGGTAATGGCAGATACGCAGTATTTT
.,TRBV9,TRBJ1-6,.,CASSLKRESPLHF,TGTGCCAGCAGCCTGAAACGAGAGTCACCCCTCCACTTT
.,TRBV30,TRBJ1-2,.,CAWSHSNYGYTF,TGTGCCTGGAGTCATTCTAACTATGGCTACACCTTC
.,TRBV25-1,TRBJ2-1,.,CASSEKTVAYNEQFF,TGTGCCAGCAGTGAAAAAACGGTGGCCTACAATGAGCAGTTCTTC
.,TRBV29-1,TRBJ1-2,.,CSARSGTYGYTF,TGCAGCGCCCGGAGCGGGACCTATGGCTACACCTTC
.,TRBV2,TRBJ1-5,.,CASTDEVGPSNQPQHF,TGTGCCAGCACCGATGAGGTAGGGCCTAGCAATCAGCCCCAGCATTTT
.,TRBV7-9,TRBJ2-7,TRBD1,CASSLEPGQGHQVVF,TGTGCCAGCAGCTTGGAGCCGGGACAGGGCCACCAAGTAGTCTTC
.,TRBV24-1,TRBJ2-7,TRBD1,CATSGEGAPYEQYF,TGTGCCACCAGTGGAGAGGGGGCACCTTACGAGCAGTACTTC
.,TRBV5-6,TRBJ1-2,TRBD1,CASSSRDRLSYGYTF,TGTGCCAGCAGCTCCCGGGACAGGCTGTCCTATGGCTACACCTTC